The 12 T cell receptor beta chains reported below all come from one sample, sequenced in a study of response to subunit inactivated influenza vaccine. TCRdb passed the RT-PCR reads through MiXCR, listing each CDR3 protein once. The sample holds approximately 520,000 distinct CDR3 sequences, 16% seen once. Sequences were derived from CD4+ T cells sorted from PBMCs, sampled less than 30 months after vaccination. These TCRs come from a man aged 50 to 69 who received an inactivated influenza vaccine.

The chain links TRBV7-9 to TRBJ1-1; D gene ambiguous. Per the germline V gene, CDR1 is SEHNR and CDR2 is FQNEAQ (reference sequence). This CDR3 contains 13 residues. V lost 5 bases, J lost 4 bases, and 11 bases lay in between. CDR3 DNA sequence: TGTGCCAGCAGCCATAATCGGGGCACTGAAGCTTTCTTT. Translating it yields CASSHNRGTEAFF. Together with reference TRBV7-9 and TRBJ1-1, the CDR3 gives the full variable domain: DTGVSQNPRHKITKRGQNVTFRCDPISEHNRLYWYRQTLGQGPEFLTYFQNEAQLEKSRLLSDRFSAERPKGSFSTLEIQRTEQGDSAMYLCASSHNRGTEAFFGQGTRLTVV.

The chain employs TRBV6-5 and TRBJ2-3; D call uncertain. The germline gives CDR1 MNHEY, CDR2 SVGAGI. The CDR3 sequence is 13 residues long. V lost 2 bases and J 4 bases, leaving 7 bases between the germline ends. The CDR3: CASSYLQSDTQYF. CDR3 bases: TGTGCCAGCAGTTACCTCCAGTCAGATACGCAGTATTTT.

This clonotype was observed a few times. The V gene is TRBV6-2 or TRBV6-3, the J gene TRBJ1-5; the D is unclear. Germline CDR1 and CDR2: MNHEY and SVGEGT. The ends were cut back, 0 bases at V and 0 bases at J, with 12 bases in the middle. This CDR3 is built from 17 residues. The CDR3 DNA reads TGTGCCAGCAGTTACTCCTGGGCAGAAAGTAGCAATCAGCCCCAGCATTTT. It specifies CASSYSWAESSNQPQHF.

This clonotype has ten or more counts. Here the CDR3 reads CASSFTGTPNYNEQFF. For the CDR3, the DNA is TGTGCCAGCAGCTTTACCGGGACTCCGAATTACAATGAGCAGTTCTTC. The chain combines TRBV5-5 with TRBJ2-1; possible D gene TRBD2, 6 bases. The germline V gene encodes CDR1 SGHKS and CDR2 YYEKEE (reference sequence). V dropped 2 bases and J dropped 4 bases, with 16 bases sitting between them. The CDR3 covers 16 residues. Full variable domain (remainder filled in from reference TRBV5-5 and TRBJ2-1): DAGVTQSPTHLIKTRGQQVTLRCSPISGHKSVSWYQQVLGQGPQFIFQYYEKEERGRGNFPDRFSARQFPNYSSELNVNALLLGDSALYLCASSFTGTPNYNEQFFGPGTRLTVL.

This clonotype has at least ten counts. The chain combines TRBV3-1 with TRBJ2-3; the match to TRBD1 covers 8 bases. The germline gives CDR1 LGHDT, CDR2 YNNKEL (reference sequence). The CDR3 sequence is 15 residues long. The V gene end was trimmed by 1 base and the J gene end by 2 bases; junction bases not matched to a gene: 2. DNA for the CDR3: TGTGCCAGCAGCCAAGGGGGACAGGACACAGATACGCAGTATTTT. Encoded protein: CASSQGGQDTDTQYF.

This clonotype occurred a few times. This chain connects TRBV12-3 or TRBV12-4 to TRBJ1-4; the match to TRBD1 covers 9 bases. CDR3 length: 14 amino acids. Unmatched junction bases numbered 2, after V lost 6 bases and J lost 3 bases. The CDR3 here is CASRDRGSNEKLFF. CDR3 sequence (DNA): TGTGCCAGCAGGGACAGGGGATCTAATGAAAAACTGTTTTTT.

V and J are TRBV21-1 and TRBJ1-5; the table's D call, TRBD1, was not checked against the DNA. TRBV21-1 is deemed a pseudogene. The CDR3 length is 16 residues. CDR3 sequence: CASSVSGTPFNQPQHF. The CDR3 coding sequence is TGTGCCAGCAGCGTATCCGGGACACCCTTTAATCAGCCCCAGCATTTT.

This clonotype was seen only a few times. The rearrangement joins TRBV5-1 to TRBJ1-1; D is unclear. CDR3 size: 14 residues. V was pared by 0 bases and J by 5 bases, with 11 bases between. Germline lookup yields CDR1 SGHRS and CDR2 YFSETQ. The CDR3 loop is CASSLAKGRTEAFF. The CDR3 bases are TGCGCCAGCAGCTTGGCCAAGGGAAGGACTGAAGCTTTCTTT.

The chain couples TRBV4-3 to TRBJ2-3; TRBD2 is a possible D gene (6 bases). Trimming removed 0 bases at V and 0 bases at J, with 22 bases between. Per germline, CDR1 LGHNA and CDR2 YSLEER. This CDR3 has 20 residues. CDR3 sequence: CASSQDYRTGVGGSTDTQYF. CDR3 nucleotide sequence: TGCGCCAGCAGCCAAGATTACCGCACCGGGGTGGGAGGAAGCACAGATACGCAGTATTTT.

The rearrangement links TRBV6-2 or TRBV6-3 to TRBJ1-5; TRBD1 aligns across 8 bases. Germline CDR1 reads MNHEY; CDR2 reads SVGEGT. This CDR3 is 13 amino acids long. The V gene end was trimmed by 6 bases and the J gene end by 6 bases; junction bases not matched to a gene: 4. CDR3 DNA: TGTGCCAGCAGACGGACAGGGCCTCAGCCCCAGCATTTT. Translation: CASRRTGPQPQHF.

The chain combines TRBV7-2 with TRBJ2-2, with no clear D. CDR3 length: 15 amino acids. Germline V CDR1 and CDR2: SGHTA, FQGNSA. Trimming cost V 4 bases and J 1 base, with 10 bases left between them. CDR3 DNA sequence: TGTGCCAGCAGCTCTAGGTTTAGGAACACCGGGGAGCTGTTTTTT. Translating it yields CASSSRFRNTGELFF. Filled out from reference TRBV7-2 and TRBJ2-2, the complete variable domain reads GAGVSQSPSNKVTEKGKDVELRCDPISGHTALYWYRQSLGQGLEFLIYFQGNSAPDKSGLPSDRFSAERTGGSVSTLTIQRTQQEDSAVYLCASSSRFRNTGELFFGEGSRLTVL.

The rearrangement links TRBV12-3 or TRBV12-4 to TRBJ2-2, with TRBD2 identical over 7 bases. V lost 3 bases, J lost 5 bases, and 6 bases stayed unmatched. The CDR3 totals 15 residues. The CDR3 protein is CASSFRRGTTGELFF. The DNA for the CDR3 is TGTGCCAGCAGTTTCCGGCGGGGGACGACCGGGGAGCTGTTTTTT.